The rows below give T cell receptor beta chains drawn from one sample of a study of blood T cell repertoires in COVID-19. The assay was immunoSEQ multiplex PCR, and TCRdb's table has in-frame clones only and misses some. The sample gives more than 300,000 clones, about 89% of which show up once; less than 11% is in the top ten. The source material was peripheral blood. The receptor set was obtained from a woman in her 30s with COVID-19, enrolled during active disease. The CDR3 runs from the conserved cysteine through the conserved F or W. A D gene is named only where the DNA matches it firmly. Clone size is stated in some rows and not others, as once, few, many or a class when expanded.

CDR3 DNA	CDR3 protein	clone size	J gene	V gene	D gene
TGTGCCAGTAGTTTCCTGCCCGGCGGGCTGGGTGAAAAACTGTTTTTT	CASSFLPGGLGEKLFF	.	TRBJ1-4	TRBV19	.
TGTGCCAGCAGCCCTCGGTTCCAGCGGGGGATCTACGAGCAGTACTTC	CASSPRFQRGIYEQYF	.	TRBJ2-7	TRBV7-2	TRBD2
TGTGCCAGCAGTTCCGAAGGGGGCCGGCCCTCACCCCTCCACTTT	CASSSEGGRPSPLHF	.	TRBJ1-6	TRBV6-5	TRBD1
TGTGCCAGCAGGGGCAGGGTGAGCTCTGAAGCTTTCTTT	CASRGRVSSEAFF	.	TRBJ1-1	TRBV12-3/TRBV12-4	.
TGTGCCAGCAGCTTCCAGGGGAGCTCCTATAATTCACCCCTCCACTTT	CASSFQGSSYNSPLHF	.	TRBJ1-6	TRBV5-6	.
TGTGCCAGCTCACAGGGACAGGGTTCTCAGCCCCAGCATTTT	CASSQGQGSQPQHF	few	TRBJ1-5	TRBV18	TRBD1
TGCGCCAGCAGCTTCCGCGATCCCTTCACAGATACGCAGTATTTT	CASSFRDPFTDTQYF	.	TRBJ2-3	TRBV5-1	.
TGTGCCAGCAGTTCGGGACAGGGAGCCTACGAGCAGTACTTC	CASSSGQGAYEQYF	.	TRBJ2-7	TRBV28	TRBD1
TGCGCCAGCCGCGGGACTACAAGCTCCTACGAGCAGTACTTC	CASRGTTSSYEQYF	.	TRBJ2-7	TRBV5-1	TRBD2
TGCAGTGCTAGTAGCGGCGGGACAGGGAACTATGGCTACACCTTC	CSASSGGTGNYGYTF	.	TRBJ1-2	TRBV20-1	TRBD1
TGCAGTGCTAGTTCGACTCGGGGGAGAGAAAAACTGTTTTTT	CSASSTRGREKLFF	.	TRBJ1-4	TRBV20-1	.
TGTGCCAGCATACAGGGGGCGCAGGGGTGGGAGACCCAGTACTTC	CASIQGAQGWETQYF	.	TRBJ2-5	TRBV2	TRBD1
TGTGCCAGCAGTTACGGGGCGTTTCAGTTCTTC	CASSYGAFQFF	once	TRBJ2-1	TRBV6-2/TRBV6-3	.
TGTGCCATCAGTTCGCAGGGGCAAGAGACCCAGTACTTC	CAISSQGQETQYF	.	TRBJ2-5	TRBV10-3	.
TGCGCCAGCAGCGCCGGGACTACCAGCAATGAGCAGTTCTTC	CASSAGTTSNEQFF	.	TRBJ2-1	TRBV10-1	TRBD2
TGTGCCACCAGTACCCCCGGGACTAGCACTGAGCAGTTCTTC	CATSTPGTSTEQFF	.	TRBJ2-1	TRBV24-1	TRBD2
TGTGCCTGCTTTAGCGGGAGCGGGTACAATGAGCAGTTCTTC	CACFSGSGYNEQFF	.	TRBJ2-1	TRBV30	TRBD2
TGTGCCTGGACCAGACTAGCTGGCGGGGAGCTGTTTTTT	CAWTRLAGGELFF	.	TRBJ2-2	TRBV30	TRBD2
TGTGCCAGCAGCCGATCTGGTTCGCGGGAGAGGGCCGAGCAGTACTTC	CASSRSGSRERAEQYF	.	TRBJ2-7	TRBV13	TRBD2
TGTGCCAGCAGCGGGCGGGGTAGGATACAAGAGACCCAGTACTTC	CASSGRGRIQETQYF	.	TRBJ2-5	TRBV6-5	.
TGTGCCAGCAGCTACGACTTAGAGACCCAGTACTTC	CASSYDLETQYF	.	TRBJ2-5	TRBV7-2	.
TGTGCCAGCAGAGAAAGCGGGAAAAACACCGGGGAGCTGTTTTTT	CASRESGKNTGELFF	.	TRBJ2-2	TRBV7-3	TRBD2
TGTGCCAGTAGGCATAGGGAGGGGACTGAAGCTTTCTTT	CASRHREGTEAFF	.	TRBJ1-1	TRBV19	.
TGTGCCAGCAGCCCGCAACAGGCGCCGGGGGGTGAAGCTTTCTTT	CASSPQQAPGGEAFF	.	TRBJ1-1	TRBV3-1/TRBV3-2	.
TGTGCCAGTAGTGGACTAGCGGGTCTTTACGAGCAGTACTTC	CASSGLAGLYEQYF	.	TRBJ2-7	TRBV19	TRBD2
TGCGCCAGCAGCCAACCAGGGACTCGAAGGACTGGGGCCAACGTCCTGACTTTC	CASSQPGTRRTGANVLTF	.	TRBJ2-6	TRBV4-1	.
TGTGCCAGCAGCCATCGAGCGCGGAACACTGAAGCTTTCTTT	CASSHRARNTEAFF	.	TRBJ1-1	TRBV28	.
TGCGCCAGCAGCCAAGAGGGAGGGGAGGCTGGCTACACCTTC	CASSQEGGEAGYTF	.	TRBJ1-2	TRBV4-3	.
TGTGCCAGCAATTTCCGTGGGATTACAGGAGATGAGCAGTTCTTC	CASNFRGITGDEQFF	.	TRBJ2-1	TRBV2	.
TGTGCCAGTGGCGAGCGGGGGCCGGCAGATACGCAGTATTTT	CASGERGPADTQYF	.	TRBJ2-3	TRBV19	TRBD2
TGTGCCAGCAGCTTAGTCGCGGGACAGGGGACGGAGACCCAGTACTTC	CASSLVAGQGTETQYF	.	TRBJ2-5	TRBV7-9	TRBD1
TGTGCCACCAGCAGAGACCCTGTCACTGAAGCTTTCTTT	CATSRDPVTEAFF	.	TRBJ1-1	TRBV15	.
TGTGCCAGCAGCTTGACCACGGGACTCGTCGGGAGTGGGGCCAACGTCCTGACTTTC	CASSLTTGLVGSGANVLTF	.	TRBJ2-6	TRBV5-5	.